The clone carrying this T cell receptor (beta chain) came up once. Trimming at V came to 5 bases and at J to 7 bases, leaving 7 bases not matched to a gene. The CDR3 contains 13 residues. Germline V gene lookup returns CDR1 SGHAT and CDR2 FQDESV (reference sequence). The sample is drawn from a study of blood T cell repertoires in COVID-19. Data came from immunoSEQ multiplex PCR; TCRdb stores just in-frame clones and leaves some out. Altogether 50,000 or so clones are present, 85% being singletons, with the ten largest covering roughly 15%. The origin of this receptor is a human donor in a cohort sampled during active COVID-19. Sequences were obtained from peripheral blood. This chain connects TRBV11-1 to TRBJ2-5, with 7 bases aligning to TRBD1. The CDR3: CASSADRDGTQYF. CDR3 sequence (DNA): TGTGCCAGCAGCGCCGACAGGGACGGGACCCAGTACTTC.